A single T cell receptor (beta chain) is shown here with its context. Its specificity is not known. Germline V lookup: CDR1 SQVTM, CDR2 ANQGSEA. The CDR3 is 13 residues long. Trimming cost V 4 bases and J 2 bases, with 12 bases left between them. The sample comes from a study of shared clonotypes between healthy human individuals. Only in-frame clones appear in the TCRdb table, and some are missing; sequencing was by immunoSEQ multiplex PCR. The data hold roughly 2 million clones, with around 95% observed a single time. Study-wide results and limits: Estimated richness was generally greater in naive than memory subsets. Several donors had about 5.1% of their naive CD4 clonotypes in common. Generation probability values for non-shared clonotypes were lower than those for clonotypes shared by all four donors.

This clonotype originated in a man aged 18 to 35 in good health. The sequencing input was naive CD4+ T cells sorted from blood. Subset denoted: CD45RA+ positively selected. The J gene is TRBJ2-7, the V gene TRBV29-1; the D is unclear. This CDR3 is CSVVGAKTYEQYF. DNA of the CDR3: TGCAGCGTTGTTGGCGCGAAAACCTACGAGCAGTACTTC.